Presented here are 5 T cell receptor beta chains from one specimen sequenced in a study of blood T cells in healthy people across ages. Next came a second PCR, run for about 7 to 11 cycles, which used a sample-barcoded 5' primer along with a J-beta primer mix. Using its own MiXCR run on the 5' RACE reads, TCRdb lists one record per CDR3 protein. The sample carries 900,000 to 950,000 distinct CDR3 sequences, almost 30% recorded once. This sample was shared with a second study, whose subject was T cells of mothers and their children.

Sequencing was carried out using blood. These TCRs come from a woman between 35 and 50 years old in good health.

This clonotype came up many times. V and J are TRBV4-1 and TRBJ1-2, with no clear D. Looked up from germline, CDR1 is MGHRA and CDR2 is YSYEKL. The CDR3 runs to 14 residues. The V gene lost 2 bases and the J gene lost 4 bases, with 11 bases spanning the gap. The CDR3 region is CASSQISGIYGYTF. The CDR3, as DNA: TGCGCCAGCAGCCAAATTTCCGGGATCTATGGCTACACCTTC.

V is TRBV9 and J is TRBJ2-5; the match to TRBD2 covers 10 bases. Trimming at V came to 4 bases and at J to 4 bases, leaving 10 bases not matched to a gene. Germline values: CDR1 SGDLS, CDR2 YYNGEE. The CDR3 runs 16 residues. CDR3 region: CASSPGASGSGETQYF. Here the CDR3 DNA reads TGTGCCAGCAGCCCAGGGGCTAGCGGGAGTGGAGAGACCCAGTACTTC.

This clonotype was counted only a few times. V and J are TRBV28 and TRBJ1-3; TRBD1 might be the D (5 bases). Trimming shortened V by 5 bases and J by 0 bases, and 14 bases separated the two germline ends. The CDR3 runs 16 residues. The V gene's germline CDR1 is MDHEN and CDR2 SYDVKM. The CDR3 sequence is CASSPTGAHSGNTIYF. CDR3 DNA sequence: TGTGCCAGCAGTCCCACCGGGGCCCACTCTGGAAACACCATATATTTT.

V gene TRBV28 combines with J gene TRBJ1-2; D is possibly TRBD1 (6 bases). Germline CDR1 reads MDHEN; CDR2 reads SYDVKM. The CDR3 is 17 residues long. Trimming stripped 2 bases from V and 7 bases from J, with 23 bases between. The CDR3, as DNA: TGTGCCAGCAGTTTAGAAGCCGGTGTTCTGGGGGCGCGTGGCTACACCTTC. Translating it yields CASSLEAGVLGARGYTF.

Ten or more counts support this clonotype. The V and J genes are TRBV7-2 and TRBJ2-7; 10 bases agree with TRBD2. The V and J ends lost 3 bases and 6 bases, in that order; junction bases with no gene match: 5. Per the germline V gene, CDR1 is SGHTA and CDR2 is FQGNSA. This CDR3 has 14 amino acids. The CDR3 nucleotides read TGTGCCAGCAGCTTGCTAGCGGGGGAGGGCGAGCAGTACTTC. This translates into CASSLLAGEGEQYF.